Listed here are 5 T cell receptor beta chains from one sample, sequenced in a study of cytomegalovirus exposure and HLA in healthy donors. With 60 Vbeta and 13 Jbeta primers, the PCR was carried out. The table came from immunoSEQ multiplex PCR; TCRdb's copy has only in-frame clones and leaves some out. The data show approximately 300,000 clones, roughly 80% seen once. The sample taken for sequencing was PBMCs. The origin of the receptors is a girl aged 2 to 10 in good health and CMV-seronegative.

This clone was observed a few times. The genes are TRBV6-5 and TRBJ2-2; the D gene is possibly TRBD1 (6 bases). The CDR3 consists of 15 residues. Between the trimmed V and J ends, which lost 2 bases and 4 bases, there was a span of 11 bases. Germline V lookup: CDR1 MNHEY, CDR2 SVGAGI. This CDR3 is CASSYPPDSTGELFF. The DNA for the CDR3 is TGTGCCAGCAGTTACCCCCCGGACAGCACCGGGGAGCTGTTTTTT.

Regarding this clone: Other DNA sequences from this sample encode an identical CDR3 as well. This sequence joins TRBV27 and TRBJ2-7; the D gene is possibly TRBD2 (6 bases). Trimming removed 3 bases at V and 3 bases at J, with 9 bases between. Germline CDR1 is MNHEY and CDR2 is SMNVEV (reference sequence). The CDR3 loop spans 13 amino acids. The DNA of the CDR3 is TGTGCCAGCAGTTTTAGCGGAAGCTACGAGCAGTACTTC. As protein: CASSFSGSYEQYF.

V usage is TRBV9 and J usage is TRBJ2-7; a possible D gene is TRBD1 (6 bases). The CDR3 has 14 residues. Between the trimmed V and J ends, which lost 0 bases and 4 bases, there was a span of 11 bases. The germline V gene has CDR1 SGDLS and CDR2 YYNGEE. CDR3 sequence: CASSVGGQLYEQYF. The CDR3 nucleotides read TGTGCCAGCAGCGTAGGCGGACAGCTATACGAGCAGTACTTC.

This clone was counted between two and nine times. The chain couples TRBV6-5 to TRBJ1-6; 10 bases line up with TRBD1. The length of the CDR3 is 16 residues. The germline V gene encodes CDR1 MNHEY and CDR2 SVGAGI. Trimming took 1 base from V and 7 from J; bases not matched to a gene: 4. The CDR3 loop reads CASSYWRTGGNSPLHF. Written as DNA, the CDR3 is TGTGCCAGCAGTTACTGGCGGACAGGGGGGAATTCACCCCTCCACTTT.

This chain uses TRBV9 with TRBJ2-7; D might be TRBD1 (7 bases). This CDR3 spans 17 amino acids. Germline assignment: CDR1 SGDLS and CDR2 YYNGEE. Deletions cut 3 bases from V and 2 bases from J, with 21 bases between. CDR3 sequence (DNA): TGTGCCAGCAGCGCCCAAGACTGGACAGGACTAACCTACGAGCAGTACTTC. Encoded protein: CASSAQDWTGLTYEQYF.